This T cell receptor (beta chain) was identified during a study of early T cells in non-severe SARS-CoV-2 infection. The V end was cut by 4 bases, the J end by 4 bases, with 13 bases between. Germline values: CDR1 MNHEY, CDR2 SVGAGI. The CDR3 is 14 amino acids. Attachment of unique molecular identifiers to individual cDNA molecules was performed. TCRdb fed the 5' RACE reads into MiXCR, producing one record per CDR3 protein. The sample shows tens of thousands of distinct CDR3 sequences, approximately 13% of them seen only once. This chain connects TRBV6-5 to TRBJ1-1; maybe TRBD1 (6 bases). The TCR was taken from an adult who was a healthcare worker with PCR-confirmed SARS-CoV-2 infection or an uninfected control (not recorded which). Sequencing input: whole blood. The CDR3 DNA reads TGTGCCAGCAGTTTTGGACAGTCGGGCACTGAAGCTTTCTTT. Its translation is CASSFGQSGTEAFF.